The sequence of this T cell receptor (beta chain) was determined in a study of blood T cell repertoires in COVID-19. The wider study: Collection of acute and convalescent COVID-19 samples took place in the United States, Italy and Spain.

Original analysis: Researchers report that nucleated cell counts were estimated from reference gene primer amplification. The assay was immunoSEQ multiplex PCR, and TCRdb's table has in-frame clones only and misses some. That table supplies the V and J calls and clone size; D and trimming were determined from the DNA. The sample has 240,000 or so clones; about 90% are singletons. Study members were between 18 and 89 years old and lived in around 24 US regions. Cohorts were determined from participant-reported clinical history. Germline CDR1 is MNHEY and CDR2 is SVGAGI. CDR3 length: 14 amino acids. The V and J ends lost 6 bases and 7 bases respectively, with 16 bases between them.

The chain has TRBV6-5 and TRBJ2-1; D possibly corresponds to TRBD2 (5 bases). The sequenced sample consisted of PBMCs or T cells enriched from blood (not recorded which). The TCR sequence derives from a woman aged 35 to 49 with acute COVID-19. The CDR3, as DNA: TGTGCCAGCAGGCAGGTCGGGGTGGGGAATGAGCAGTTCTTC. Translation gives CASRQVGVGNEQFF.